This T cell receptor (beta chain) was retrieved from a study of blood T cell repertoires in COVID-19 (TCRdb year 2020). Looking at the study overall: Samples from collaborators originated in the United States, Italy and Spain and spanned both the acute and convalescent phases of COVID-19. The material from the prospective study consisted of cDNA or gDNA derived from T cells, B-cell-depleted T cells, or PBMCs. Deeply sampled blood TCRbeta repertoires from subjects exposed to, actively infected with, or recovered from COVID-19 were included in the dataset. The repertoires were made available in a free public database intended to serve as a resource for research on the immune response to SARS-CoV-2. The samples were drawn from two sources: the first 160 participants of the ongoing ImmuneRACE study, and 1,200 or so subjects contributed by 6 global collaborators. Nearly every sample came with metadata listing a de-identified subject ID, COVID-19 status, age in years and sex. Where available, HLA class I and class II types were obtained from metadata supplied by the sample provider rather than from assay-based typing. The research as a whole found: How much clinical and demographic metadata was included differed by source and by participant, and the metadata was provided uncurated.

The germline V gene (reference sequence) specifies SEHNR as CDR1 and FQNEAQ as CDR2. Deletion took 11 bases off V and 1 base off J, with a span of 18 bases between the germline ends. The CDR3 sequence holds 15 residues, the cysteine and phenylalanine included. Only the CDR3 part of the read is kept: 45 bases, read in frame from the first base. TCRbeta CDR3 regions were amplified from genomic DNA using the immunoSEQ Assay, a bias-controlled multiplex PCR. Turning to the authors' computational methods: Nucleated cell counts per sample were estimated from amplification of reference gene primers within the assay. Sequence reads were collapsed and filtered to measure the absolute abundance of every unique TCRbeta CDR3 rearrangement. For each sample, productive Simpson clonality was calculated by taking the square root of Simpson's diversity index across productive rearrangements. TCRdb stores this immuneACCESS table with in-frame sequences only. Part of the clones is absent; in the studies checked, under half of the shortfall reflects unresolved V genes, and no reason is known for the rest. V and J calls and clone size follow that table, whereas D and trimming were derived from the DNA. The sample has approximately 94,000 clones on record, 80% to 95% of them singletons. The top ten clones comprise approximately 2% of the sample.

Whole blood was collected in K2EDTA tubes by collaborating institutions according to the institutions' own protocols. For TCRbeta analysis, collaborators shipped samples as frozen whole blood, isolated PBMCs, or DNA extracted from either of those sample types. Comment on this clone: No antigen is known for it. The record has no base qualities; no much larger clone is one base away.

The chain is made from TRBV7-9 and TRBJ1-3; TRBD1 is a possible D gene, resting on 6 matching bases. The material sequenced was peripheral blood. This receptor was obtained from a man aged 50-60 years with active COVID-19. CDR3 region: CARDDRGSSGNTIYF. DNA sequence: TGTGCCCGAGACGATAGGGGGTCGTCTGGAAACACCATATATTTT.